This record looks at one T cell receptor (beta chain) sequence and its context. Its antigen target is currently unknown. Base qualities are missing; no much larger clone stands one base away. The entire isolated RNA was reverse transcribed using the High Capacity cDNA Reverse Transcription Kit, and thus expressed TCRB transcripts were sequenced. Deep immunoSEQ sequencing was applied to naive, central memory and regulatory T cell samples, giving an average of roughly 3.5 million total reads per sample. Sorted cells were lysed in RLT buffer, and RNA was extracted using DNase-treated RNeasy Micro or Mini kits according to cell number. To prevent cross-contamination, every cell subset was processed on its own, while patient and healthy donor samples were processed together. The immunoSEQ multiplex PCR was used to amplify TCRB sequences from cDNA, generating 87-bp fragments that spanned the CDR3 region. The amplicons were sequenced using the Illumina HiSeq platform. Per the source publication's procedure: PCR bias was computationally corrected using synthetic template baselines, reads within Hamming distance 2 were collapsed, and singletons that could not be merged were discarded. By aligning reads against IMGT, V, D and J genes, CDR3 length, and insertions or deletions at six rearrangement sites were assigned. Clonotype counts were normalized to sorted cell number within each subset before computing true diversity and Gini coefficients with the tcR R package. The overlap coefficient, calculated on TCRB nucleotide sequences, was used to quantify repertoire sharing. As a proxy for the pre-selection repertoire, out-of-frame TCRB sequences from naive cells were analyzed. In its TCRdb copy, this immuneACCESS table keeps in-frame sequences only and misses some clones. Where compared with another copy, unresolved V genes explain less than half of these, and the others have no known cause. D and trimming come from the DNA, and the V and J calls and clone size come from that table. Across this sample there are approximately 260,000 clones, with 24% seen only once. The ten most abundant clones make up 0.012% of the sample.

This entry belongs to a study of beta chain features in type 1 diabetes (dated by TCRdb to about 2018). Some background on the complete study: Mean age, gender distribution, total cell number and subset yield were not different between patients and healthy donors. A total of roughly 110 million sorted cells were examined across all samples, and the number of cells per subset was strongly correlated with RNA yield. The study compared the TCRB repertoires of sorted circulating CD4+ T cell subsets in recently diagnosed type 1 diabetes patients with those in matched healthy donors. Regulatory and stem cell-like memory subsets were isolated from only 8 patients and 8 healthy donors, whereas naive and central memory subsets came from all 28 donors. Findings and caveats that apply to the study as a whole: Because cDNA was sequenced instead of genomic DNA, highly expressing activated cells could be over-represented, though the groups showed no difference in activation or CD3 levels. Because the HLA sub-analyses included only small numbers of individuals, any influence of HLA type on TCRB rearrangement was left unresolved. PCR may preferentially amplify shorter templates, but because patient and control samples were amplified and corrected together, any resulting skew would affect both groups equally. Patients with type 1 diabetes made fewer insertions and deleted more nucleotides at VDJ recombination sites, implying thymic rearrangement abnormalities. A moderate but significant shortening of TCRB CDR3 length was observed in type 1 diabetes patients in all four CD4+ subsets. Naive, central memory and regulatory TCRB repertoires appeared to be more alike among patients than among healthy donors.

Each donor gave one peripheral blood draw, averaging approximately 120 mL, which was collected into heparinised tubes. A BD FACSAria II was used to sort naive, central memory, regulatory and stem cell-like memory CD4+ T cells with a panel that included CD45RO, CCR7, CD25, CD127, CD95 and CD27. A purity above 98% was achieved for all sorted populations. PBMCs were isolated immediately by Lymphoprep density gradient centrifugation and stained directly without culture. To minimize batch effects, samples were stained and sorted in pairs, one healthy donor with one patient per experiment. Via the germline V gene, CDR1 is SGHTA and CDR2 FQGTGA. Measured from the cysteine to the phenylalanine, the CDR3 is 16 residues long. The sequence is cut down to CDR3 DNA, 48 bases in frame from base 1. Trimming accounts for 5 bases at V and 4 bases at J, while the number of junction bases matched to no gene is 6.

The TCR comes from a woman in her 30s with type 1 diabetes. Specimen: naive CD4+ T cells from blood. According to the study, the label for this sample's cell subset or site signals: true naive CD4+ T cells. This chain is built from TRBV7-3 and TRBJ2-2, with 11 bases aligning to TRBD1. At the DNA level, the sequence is TGTGCCAGCAGCCCTGGACAGGGGGCTTTCACCGGGGAGCTGTTTTTT. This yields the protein CASSPGQGAFTGELFF.